Below, 9 T cell receptor beta chains from the same sample are listed, as sequenced in a study of metastatic and nonmetastatic thyroid tumors. With MiXCR, TCRdb called clones anew from the PCR reads. The sample lists 15,000 to 20,000 clones, about 35% occurring once. Thyroid surgery was preceded by no treatment in any patient. The source material was tumor tissue. Receptors originate from a male donor with papillary thyroid cancer or a benign thyroid nodule (not recorded which). Some clones in this sample may be carry-over from other donors' samples.

This clone was counted ten times or more. DNA of the CDR3: TGCAGTGCTAGAGACTCAGGGTTACAAGAGACCCAGTACTTC. It codes for CSARDSGLQETQYF. The chain has TRBV20-1 and TRBJ2-5; possibly TRBD1 for D (5 bases). This CDR3 is built from 14 residues. Trimming cost V 0 bases and J 2 bases, with 10 bases left between them. Germline lookup yields CDR1 DFQATT and CDR2 SNEGSKA (reference sequence).

On this clone: The junction differs from germline at one of its ends, possibly a read error. V usage is TRBV10-2 and J usage is TRBJ2-5; a possible D gene is TRBD2 (6 bases). CDR1 and CDR2 (germline): WSHSY, SAAADI. The CDR3 is 12 residues long. The CDR3 reads CASREGGETQNF. The DNA of the CDR3 is TGCGCCAGCCGTGAGGGAGGTGAGACCCAGAACTTC.

V gene TRBV5-1 combines with J gene TRBJ2-1; perhaps TRBD2 as D (7 bases). V gave up 3 bases and J gave up 10 bases, with 20 bases separating them. CDR1 is SGHRS, CDR2 YFSETQ, per germline. The CDR3 length is 15 residues. Here the CDR3 DNA reads TGCGCCAGCAGCTCGGCGGAGGGGGGGTTCGGCGAGCAGTTCTTC. It specifies CASSSAEGGFGEQFF.

In its sample, this clone is medium-sized (0.01 to 0.1%). The chain uses TRBV27 and TRBJ2-1, with D tentatively TRBD2 (5 bases). Trimming pared 6 bases from V and 5 bases from J, leaving 11 bases between. This CDR3 contains 13 residues. From germline, CDR1 is MNHEY and CDR2 SMNVEV (reference sequence). This chain's CDR3 is CASSTWENNEQFF. Here the CDR3 DNA reads TGTGCCAGCAGCACCTGGGAGAACAATGAGCAGTTCTTC.

The chain employs TRBV6-1 and TRBJ1-5; 9 bases are a match to TRBD1. In germline, CDR1 is MNHNS, CDR2 SASEGT. The CDR3 loop spans 15 amino acids. V gave up 6 bases and J gave up 4 bases; unmatched junction bases: 7. CDR3: CASRPQGAKNQPQHF. As DNA, the CDR3 is TGTGCCAGCAGGCCACAGGGGGCGAAAAATCAGCCCCAGCATTTT.

The chain is built from TRBV13 and TRBJ1-3; perhaps TRBD1 as D (6 bases). The CDR3 sequence is 20 residues long. CDR1 is PRHDT and CDR2 is FYEKMQ in the germline V gene (reference sequence). Trimming shortened V by 5 bases and J by 0 bases, and 26 bases separated the two germline ends. As DNA, the CDR3 is TGTGCCAGCAGCCCATACTGGACAGCTCAACCCACGAGCTCTGGAAACACCATATATTTT. The encoded protein is CASSPYWTAQPTSSGNTIYF.

This clone has at least ten counts. This chain joins TRBV4-1 and TRBJ2-2; 11 nucleotides align to TRBD2. Germline V gene sequence: CDR1 MGHRA, CDR2 YSYEKL. After removal of 5 bases from V and 6 bases from J, the junction contained 5 bases not matched to a gene. The CDR3 runs 15 residues. The CDR3, as DNA: TGCGCCAGCAGCTCACTAGCGGGAGCTGCCGGGGAGCTGTTTTTT. Its protein product is CASSSLAGAAGELFF.

V gene TRBV11-1 combines with J gene TRBJ1-5, with 9 bases matching TRBD1. Germline V CDR1 and CDR2: SGHAT, FQDESV (reference sequence). The CDR3 extends over 16 amino acids. V was pared by 5 bases and J by 0 bases, with 5 bases of the junction left unmatched. CDR3 sequence (DNA): TGTGCCAGCAGCACCAGGACAGGGGATAGCAATCAGCCCCAGCATTTT. The encoded protein is CASSTRTGDSNQPQHF. The whole variable domain, filled in from reference TRBV11-1 and TRBJ1-5, reads EAEVAQSPRYKITEKSQAVAFWCDPISGHATLYWYRQILGQGPELLVQFQDESVVDDSQLPKDRFSAERLKGVDSTLKIQPAELGDSAMYLCASSTRTGDSNQPQHFGDGTRLSIL.

The sample holds many counts of this clone. The sample contains more than one DNA sequence encoding this CDR3. The gene calls are TRBV5-1 and TRBJ2-3, with TRBD2 matching 7 bases. This CDR3 region has 16 residues. With 0 bases clipped from V and 0 bases from J, the junction kept 4 bases outside the gene matches. Germline CDR1 reads SGHRS; CDR2 reads YFSETQ. As DNA, the CDR3 is TGCGCCAGCAGCTTGGGTCTAGCGGAAAGCACAGATACGCAGTATTTT. It specifies CASSLGLAESTDTQYF.